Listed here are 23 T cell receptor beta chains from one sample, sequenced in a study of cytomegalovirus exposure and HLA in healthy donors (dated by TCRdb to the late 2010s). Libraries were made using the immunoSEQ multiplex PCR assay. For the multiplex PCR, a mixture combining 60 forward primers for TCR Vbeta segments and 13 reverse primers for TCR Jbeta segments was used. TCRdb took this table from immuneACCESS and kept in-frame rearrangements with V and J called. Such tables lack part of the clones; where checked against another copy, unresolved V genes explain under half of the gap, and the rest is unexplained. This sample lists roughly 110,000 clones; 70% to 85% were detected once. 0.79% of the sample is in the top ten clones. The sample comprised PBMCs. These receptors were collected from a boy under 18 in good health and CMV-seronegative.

This CDR3 is CASSLSQITEKLFF. In nucleotides, the CDR3 is TGTGCCAGCAGCTTGTCACAGATAACGGAAAAACTGTTTTTT. The V and J genes are TRBV5-5 and TRBJ1-4; D ambiguous. CDR1 is SGHKS, CDR2 YYEKEE, per germline (reference sequence). This CDR3 region has 14 residues. V was clipped by 1 base and J by 8 bases, with 12 bases between them.

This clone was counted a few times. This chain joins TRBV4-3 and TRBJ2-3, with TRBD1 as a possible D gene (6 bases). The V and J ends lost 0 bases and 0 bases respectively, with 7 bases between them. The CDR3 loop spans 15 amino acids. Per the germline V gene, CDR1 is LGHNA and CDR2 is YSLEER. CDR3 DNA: TGCGCCAGCAGCCAAGAGGGGGCTAGCACAGATACGCAGTATTTT. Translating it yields CASSQEGASTDTQYF.

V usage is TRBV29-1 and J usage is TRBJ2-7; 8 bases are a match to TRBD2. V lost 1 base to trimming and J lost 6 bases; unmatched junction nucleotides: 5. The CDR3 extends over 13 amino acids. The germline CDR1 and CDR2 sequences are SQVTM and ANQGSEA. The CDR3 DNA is TGCAGCGTTGAAGCTCTGAGCGGGAGCGAGCAGTACTTC. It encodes CSVEALSGSEQYF.

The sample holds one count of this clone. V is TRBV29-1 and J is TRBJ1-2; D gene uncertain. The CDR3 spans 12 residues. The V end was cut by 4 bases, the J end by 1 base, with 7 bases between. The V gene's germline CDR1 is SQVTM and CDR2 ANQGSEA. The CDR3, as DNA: TGCAGCGTTGGATCAGATAACTATGGCTACACCTTC. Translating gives CSVGSDNYGYTF.

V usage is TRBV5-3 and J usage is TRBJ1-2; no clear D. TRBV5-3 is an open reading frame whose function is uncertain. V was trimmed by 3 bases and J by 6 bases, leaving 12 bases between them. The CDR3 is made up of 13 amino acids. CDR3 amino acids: CARSSGLSDGYTF. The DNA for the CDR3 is TGTGCCAGAAGCTCAGGACTCAGCGATGGCTACACCTTC.

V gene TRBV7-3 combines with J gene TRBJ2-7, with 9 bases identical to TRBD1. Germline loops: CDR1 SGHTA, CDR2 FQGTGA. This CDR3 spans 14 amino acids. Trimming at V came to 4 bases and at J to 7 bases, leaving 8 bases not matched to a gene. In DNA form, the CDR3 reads TGTGCCAGCAGCTATGGGACAGGGATGAAAGAGCAGTACTTC. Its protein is CASSYGTGMKEQYF.

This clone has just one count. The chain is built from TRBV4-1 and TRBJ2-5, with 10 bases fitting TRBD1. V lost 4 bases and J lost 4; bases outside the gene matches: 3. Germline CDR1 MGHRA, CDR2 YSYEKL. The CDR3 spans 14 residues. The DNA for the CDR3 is TGCGCCAGCAGCCCCGGGACAGGGGTAGAGACCCAGTACTTC. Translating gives CASSPGTGVETQYF.

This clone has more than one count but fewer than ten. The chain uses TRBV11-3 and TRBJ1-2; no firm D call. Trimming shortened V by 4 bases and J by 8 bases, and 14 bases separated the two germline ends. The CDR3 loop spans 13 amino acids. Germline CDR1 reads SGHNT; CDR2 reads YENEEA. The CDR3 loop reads CASSSENLAGYTF. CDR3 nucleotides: TGTGCCAGCAGCTCAGAAAACTTAGCCGGCTACACCTTC. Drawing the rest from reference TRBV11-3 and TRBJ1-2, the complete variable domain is EAGVVQSPRYKIIEKKQPVAFWCNPISGHNTLYWYLQNLGQGPELLIRYENEEAVDDSQLPKDRFSAERLKGVDSTLKIQPAELGDSAVYLCASSSENLAGYTFGSGTRLTVV.

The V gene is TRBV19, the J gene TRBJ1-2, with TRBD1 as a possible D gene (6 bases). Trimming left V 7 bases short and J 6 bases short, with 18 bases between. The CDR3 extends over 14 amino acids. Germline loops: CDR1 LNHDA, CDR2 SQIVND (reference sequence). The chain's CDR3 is CASNRDAFYDGYTF. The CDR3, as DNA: TGTGCCAGTAACAGGGACGCCTTTTATGATGGCTACACCTTC.

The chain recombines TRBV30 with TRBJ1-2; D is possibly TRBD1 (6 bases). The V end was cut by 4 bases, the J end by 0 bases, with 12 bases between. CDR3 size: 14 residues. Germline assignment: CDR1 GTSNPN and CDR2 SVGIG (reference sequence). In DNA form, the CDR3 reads TGTGCCTGGACCGGACAGCATACTAACTATGGCTACACCTTC. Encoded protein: CAWTGQHTNYGYTF.

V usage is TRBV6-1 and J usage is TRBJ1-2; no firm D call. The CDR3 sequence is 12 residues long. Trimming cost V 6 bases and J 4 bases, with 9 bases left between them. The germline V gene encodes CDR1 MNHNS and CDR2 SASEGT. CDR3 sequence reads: CASRVGGYGYTF. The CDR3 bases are TGTGCCAGCAGGGTAGGCGGCTATGGCTACACCTTC.

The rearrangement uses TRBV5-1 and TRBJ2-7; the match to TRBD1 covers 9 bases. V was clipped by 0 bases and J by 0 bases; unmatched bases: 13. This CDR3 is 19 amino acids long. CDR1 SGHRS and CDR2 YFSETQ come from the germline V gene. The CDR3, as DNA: TGCGCCAGCAGCTTGGGCACCCCCGCATACAGGGGGCTCTCCTACGAGCAGTACTTC. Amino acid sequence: CASSLGTPAYRGLSYEQYF.

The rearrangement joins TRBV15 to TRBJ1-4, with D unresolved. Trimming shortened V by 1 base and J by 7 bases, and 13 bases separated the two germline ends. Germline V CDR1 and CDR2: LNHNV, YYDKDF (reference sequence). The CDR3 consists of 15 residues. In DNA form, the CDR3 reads TGTGCCACCAGCAGAGGCCGGCAAGGCGGTGAAAAACTGTTTTTT. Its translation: CATSRGRQGGEKLFF. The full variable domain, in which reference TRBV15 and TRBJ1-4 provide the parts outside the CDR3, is DAMVIQNPRYQVTQFGKPVTLSCSQTLNHNVMYWYQQKSSQAPKLLFHYYDKDFNNEADTPDNFQSRRPNTSFCFLDIRSPGLGDTAMYLCATSRGRQGGEKLFFGSGTQLSVL.

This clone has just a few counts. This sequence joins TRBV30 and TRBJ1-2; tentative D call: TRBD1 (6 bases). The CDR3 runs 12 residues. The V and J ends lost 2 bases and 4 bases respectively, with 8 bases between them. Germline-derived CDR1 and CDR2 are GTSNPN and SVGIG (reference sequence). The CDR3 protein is CAWSSRGYGYTF. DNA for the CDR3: TGTGCCTGGAGTTCCAGGGGCTATGGCTACACCTTC.

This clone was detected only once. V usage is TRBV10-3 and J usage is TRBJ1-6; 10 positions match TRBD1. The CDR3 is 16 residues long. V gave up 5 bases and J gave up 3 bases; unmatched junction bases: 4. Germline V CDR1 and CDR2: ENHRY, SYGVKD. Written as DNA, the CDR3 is TGTGCCATCAGTCGACAGGGGGCGAACTATAATTCACCCCTCCACTTT. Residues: CAISRQGANYNSPLHF.

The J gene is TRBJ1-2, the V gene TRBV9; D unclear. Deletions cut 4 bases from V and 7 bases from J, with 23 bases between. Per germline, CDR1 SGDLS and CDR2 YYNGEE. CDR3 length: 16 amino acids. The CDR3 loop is CASSSPKEREIFGYTF. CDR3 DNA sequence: TGTGCCAGCAGCTCCCCCAAGGAGCGCGAAATTTTTGGCTACACCTTC.

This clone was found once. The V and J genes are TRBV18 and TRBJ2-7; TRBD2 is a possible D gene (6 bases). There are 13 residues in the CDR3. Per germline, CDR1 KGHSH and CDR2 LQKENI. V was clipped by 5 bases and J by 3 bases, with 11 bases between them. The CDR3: CASSGREHYEQYF. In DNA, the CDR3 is TGTGCCAGCTCAGGCCGGGAGCACTACGAGCAGTACTTC.

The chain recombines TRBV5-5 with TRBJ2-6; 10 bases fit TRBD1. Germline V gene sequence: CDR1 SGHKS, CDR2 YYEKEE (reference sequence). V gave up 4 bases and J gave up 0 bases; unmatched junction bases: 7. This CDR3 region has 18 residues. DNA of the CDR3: TGTGCCAGCAGCCCAACGGGACAGGGGTACTCTGGGGCCAACGTCCTGACTTTC. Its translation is CASSPTGQGYSGANVLTF.

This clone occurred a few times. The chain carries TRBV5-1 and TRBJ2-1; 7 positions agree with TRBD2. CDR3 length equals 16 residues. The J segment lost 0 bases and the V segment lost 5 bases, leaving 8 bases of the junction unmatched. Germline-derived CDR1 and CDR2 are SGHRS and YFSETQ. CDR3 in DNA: TGCGCCAGCAGTCCCTCTAGCGGAAGCTCCTACAATGAGCAGTTCTTC. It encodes CASSPSSGSSYNEQFF. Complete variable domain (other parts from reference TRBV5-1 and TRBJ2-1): KAGVTQTPRYLIKTRGQQVTLSCSPISGHRSVSWYQQTPGQGLQFLFEYFSETQRNKGNFPGRFSGRQFSNSRSEMNVSTLELGDSALYLCASSPSSGSSYNEQFFGPGTRLTVL.

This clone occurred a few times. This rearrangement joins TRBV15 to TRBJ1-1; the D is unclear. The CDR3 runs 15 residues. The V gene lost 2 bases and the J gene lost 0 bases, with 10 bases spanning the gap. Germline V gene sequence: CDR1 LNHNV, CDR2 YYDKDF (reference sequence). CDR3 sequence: CATSRKGRVNTEAFF. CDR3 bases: TGTGCCACCAGCAGAAAAGGTCGGGTGAACACTGAAGCTTTCTTT. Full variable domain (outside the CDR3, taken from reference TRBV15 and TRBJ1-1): DAMVIQNPRYQVTQFGKPVTLSCSQTLNHNVMYWYQQKSSQAPKLLFHYYDKDFNNEADTPDNFQSRRPNTSFCFLDIRSPGLGDTAMYLCATSRKGRVNTEAFFGQGTRLTVV.

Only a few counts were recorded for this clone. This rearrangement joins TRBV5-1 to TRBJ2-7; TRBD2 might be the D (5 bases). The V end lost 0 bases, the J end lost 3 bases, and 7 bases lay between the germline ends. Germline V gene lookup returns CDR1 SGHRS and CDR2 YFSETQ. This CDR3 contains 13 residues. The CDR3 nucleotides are TGCGCCAGCAGCTTGGTGGACTTCTACGAGCAGTACTTC. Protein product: CASSLVDFYEQYF.

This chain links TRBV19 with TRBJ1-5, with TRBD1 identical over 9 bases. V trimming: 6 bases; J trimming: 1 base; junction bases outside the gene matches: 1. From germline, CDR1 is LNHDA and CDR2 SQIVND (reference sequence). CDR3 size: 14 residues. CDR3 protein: CASRGTGSNQPQHF. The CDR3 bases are TGTGCCAGTAGGGGGACAGGGAGCAATCAGCCCCAGCATTTT.

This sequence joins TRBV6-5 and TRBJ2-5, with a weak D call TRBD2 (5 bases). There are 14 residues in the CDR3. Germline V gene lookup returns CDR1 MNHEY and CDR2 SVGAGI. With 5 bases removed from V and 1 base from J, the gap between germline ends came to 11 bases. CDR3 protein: CASSPGGSQETQYF. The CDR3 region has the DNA TGTGCCAGCAGTCCAGGAGGATCCCAAGAGACCCAGTACTTC.